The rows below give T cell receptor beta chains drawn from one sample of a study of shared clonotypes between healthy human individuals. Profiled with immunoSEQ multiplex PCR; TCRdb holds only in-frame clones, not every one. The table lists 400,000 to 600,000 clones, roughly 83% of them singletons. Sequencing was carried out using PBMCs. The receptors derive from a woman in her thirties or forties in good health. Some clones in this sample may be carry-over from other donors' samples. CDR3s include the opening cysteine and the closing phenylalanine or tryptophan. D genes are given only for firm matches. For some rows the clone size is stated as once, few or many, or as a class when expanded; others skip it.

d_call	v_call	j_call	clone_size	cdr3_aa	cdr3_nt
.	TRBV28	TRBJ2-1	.	CASSLRTKQYVYNEQFF	TGTGCCAGCAGTTTAAGGACAAAACAATACGTCTACAATGAGCAGTTCTTC
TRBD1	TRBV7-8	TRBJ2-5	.	CASSLGQGARWETQYF	TGTGCCAGCAGCTTAGGACAGGGGGCTCGTTGGGAGACCCAGTACTTC
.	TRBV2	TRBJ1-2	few	CASGGDLGYTF	TGTGCCAGTGGGGGGGACCTTGGCTACACCTTC
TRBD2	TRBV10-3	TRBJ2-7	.	CAISERRESYEQYF	TGTGCCATCAGTGAGAGGCGGGAGTCCTACGAGCAGTACTTC
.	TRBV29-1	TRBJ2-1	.	CSVAWTMNNEQFF	TGCAGCGTTGCCTGGACCATGAACAATGAGCAGTTCTTC
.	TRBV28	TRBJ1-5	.	CASSLVLDQPQHF	TGTGCCAGCAGTTTGGTCCTCGATCAGCCCCAGCATTTT
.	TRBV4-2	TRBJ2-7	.	CASSQDRRDYEQYF	TGTGCCAGCAGCCAAGATCGGAGAGACTACGAGCAGTACTTC
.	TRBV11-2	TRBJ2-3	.	CASSQRLWDDTDTQYF	TGTGCCAGCAGCCAGCGTTTATGGGACGACACAGATACGCAGTATTTT
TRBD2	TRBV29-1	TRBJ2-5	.	CSVGGSTETQYF	TGCAGCGTTGGCGGGAGCACAGAGACCCAGTACTTC
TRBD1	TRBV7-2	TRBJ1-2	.	CASSLGVQGSYGYTF	TGTGCCAGCAGCTTAGGCGTACAGGGGAGCTATGGCTACACCTTC
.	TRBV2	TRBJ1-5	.	CASRQNRQFPQHF	TGTGCCAGCAGACAAAACCGACAGTTCCCCCAGCATTTT
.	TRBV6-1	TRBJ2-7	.	CASNRVLGNEQYF	TGTGCCAGCAACCGCGTCCTCGGGAACGAGCAGTACTTC
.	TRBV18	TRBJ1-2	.	CASSPSGRAGYTF	TGTGCCAGCTCACCGTCAGGGCGGGCTGGCTACACCTTC
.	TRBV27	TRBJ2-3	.	CASSFSAWAQTDTQYF	TGTGCCAGCAGTTTCTCGGCGTGGGCTCAAACAGATACGCAGTATTTT